This T cell receptor (beta chain) originates from a study of OX40 agonist ivuxolimab in advanced cancers. Study summary: Prior checkpoint blockade (anti-PD-1, anti-PD-L1 or anti-CTLA-4) was permitted; about 40% had it. Partial responses were achieved by three patients, of whom one had hepatocellular carcinoma and two had cutaneous melanoma.

J gave up 2 bases and V 1 base, and 7 bases lay outside the gene matches. The CDR3 is made up of 17 amino acids. CDR1 and CDR2 (germline): SNHLY, FYNNEI. Sequenced by immunoSEQ multiplex PCR; TCRdb stores in-frame clones only, minus some. This table holds more than 75,000 clones, 70% to 90% found once. V gene TRBV2 combines with J gene TRBJ1-3, with 8 bases that match TRBD1. The sequenced sample was CD4+ or CD8+ T cells sorted from blood, obtained in a trial of the OX40 agonist ivuxolimab. This TCR was sampled from an adult with an advanced solid tumor such as melanoma, head and neck, liver or kidney cancer. CDR3: CASSEVAQGAAGNTIYF. As DNA, the CDR3 is TGTGCCAGCAGTGAAGTCGCGCAGGGGGCGGCTGGAAACACCATATATTTT.